These T cell receptor beta chains were read from a single sample in a study of blood T cell repertoires in COVID-19. TCRdb keeps only in-frame clones here, not all; method: immunoSEQ multiplex PCR. The data contain about 370,000 clones, approximately 92% of them seen just once; the ten biggest clones take up 1%. The sample was PBMCs or T cells enriched from blood (not recorded which). The receptors stem from a man aged 18-30 years who had recovered from COVID-19. Each CDR3 is given with its conserved first and last residue. Each record gives: D gene, clone size, J gene, V gene, CDR3 DNA, CDR3 protein. D genes are given only for firm matches. Clone size is shown for a subset of rows, as once, few, many or a class of expanded clone.

-	-	TRBJ2-7	TRBV28	TGTGCCAGCAGTTTATTGGGCAGTCTGATCTACGAGCAGTACTTC	CASSLLGSLIYEQYF
TRBD1	-	TRBJ2-3	TRBV10-3	TGTGCCATCAGTGCCGGGACAGGGTCAGATACGCAGTATTTT	CAISAGTGSDTQYF
-	-	TRBJ1-3	TRBV18	TGTGCCAGCTCACCACCAGGTGCAGGGTCGTCTGGAAACACCATATATTTT	CASSPPGAGSSGNTIYF
-	-	TRBJ2-3	TRBV6-2/TRBV6-3	TGTGCCAGCAGTTACGAGGCCCAGAACACAGATACGCAGTATTTT	CASSYEAQNTDTQYF
-	-	TRBJ1-6	TRBV5-5	TGTGCCAGCAGCTTGGCGGTGGTTCGGAGTTCACCCCTCCACTTT	CASSLAVVRSSPLHF
-	-	TRBJ1-5	TRBV18	TGTGCCAGCTCACCAGACAGGAGTATCACGGGTCAGCCCCAGCATTTT	CASSPDRSITGQPQHF
TRBD2	once	TRBJ2-5	TRBV18	TGTGCCAGCTCACGTGGACTAGCGGGGGCCCCGGGGCAAGAGACCCAGTACTTC	CASSRGLAGAPGQETQYF
TRBD2	-	TRBJ2-7	TRBV4-3	TGCGCCAGCAGCCAAGAGGGGACTAGCGAATACGAGCAGTACTTC	CASSQEGTSEYEQYF
TRBD1	-	TRBJ2-2	TRBV18	TGTGCCAGCTCACCATTCGACAGGGGGGACACCGGGGAGCTGTTTTTT	CASSPFDRGDTGELFF
-	-	TRBJ2-7	TRBV6-5	TGTGCCAGCAGTCAAACGGGACACAGTTCCTACGAGCAGTACTTC	CASSQTGHSSYEQYF
-	-	TRBJ1-5	TRBV5-1	TGCGCCAGCAGGCCTACCCTGCAGGGACAGCCCCAGCATTTT	CASRPTLQGQPQHF
-	-	TRBJ1-1	TRBV29-1	TGCAGCGCCCGGGGGGGGTACGACACTGAAGCTTTCTTT	CSARGGYDTEAFF
TRBD2	-	TRBJ2-7	TRBV27	TGTGCCAGCAGCCACGGGGGGTCCTCCGAGCAGTACTTC	CASSHGGSSEQYF
-	-	TRBJ1-3	TRBV6-5	TGTGCCAGCAGTTACTCGCGGGGGGCCAATGGAAACACCATATATTTT	CASSYSRGANGNTIYF
-	-	TRBJ2-4	TRBV19	TGTCGGTTGGACGGGGAAGCCAAAAACATTCAGTACTTC	CRLDGEAKNIQYF
TRBD1	-	TRBJ2-7	TRBV10-3	TGTGCCATCAGTAAGCTCTCAGGGGGCTACGAGCAGTACTTC	CAISKLSGGYEQYF
TRBD2	-	TRBJ2-3	TRBV10-3	TGTGCCATCAAAGGACTAGCGGGAGGGGCAGATACGCAGTATTTT	CAIKGLAGGADTQYF
TRBD1	-	TRBJ2-2	TRBV19	TGTGCCAGTTCCAGACAGGGGCCATACACCGGGGAGCTGTTTTTT	CASSRQGPYTGELFF
TRBD2	-	TRBJ2-1	TRBV9	TGTGCCAGCAGCGCTAGCGGGGGTACGAGCTCCTACAATGAGCAGTTCTTC	CASSASGGTSSYNEQFF
-	-	TRBJ1-5	TRBV12-3/TRBV12-4	TGTGCCAGCAGTTTACAGGGCAATCAGCCCCAGCATTTT	CASSLQGNQPQHF
-	-	TRBJ1-2	TRBV28	TGTGCCAGCAGTTTACCGGCACAGGGAAACTATGGCTACACCTTC	CASSLPAQGNYGYTF
-	-	TRBJ2-2	TRBV18	TGTGCCAGCTCACCACGGGAAGGGGCCGGGGAGCTGTTTTTT	CASSPREGAGELFF
-	-	TRBJ1-4	TRBV6-5	TGTGCCAGCAGAGACGGGGGGATGGGGGAAAAACTGTTTTTT	CASRDGGMGEKLFF
-	-	TRBJ2-7	TRBV6-5	TGTGCCAGCAGTTACTCTTCCGGCCAGGGCTTTCTCGGGCAGTACTTC	CASSYSSGQGFLGQYF
TRBD1	-	TRBJ1-2	TRBV19	TGTGCCAGTAGTCCAACAGGGGCGGAAGGCTACACCTTC	CASSPTGAEGYTF
-	-	TRBJ2-2	TRBV5-1	TGCGCCAGCAGCTTGGAGGTGGGGCTCGCCGGGGAGCTGTTTTTT	CASSLEVGLAGELFF
TRBD1	once	TRBJ2-1	TRBV7-9	TGTGCCAGCAGCTTCGCCGGGACAGGAATAAATGAGCAGTTCTTC	CASSFAGTGINEQFF
-	-	TRBJ2-7	TRBV5-1	TGCGCCAGCGCGGTTAAGGGGTACTCCTACGAGCAGTACTTC	CASAVKGYSYEQYF
TRBD2	-	TRBJ2-7	TRBV6-2/TRBV6-3	TGTGCCAGCAGTGGAACTAGCGGGAGTTACGAGCAGTACTTC	CASSGTSGSYEQYF
TRBD1	-	TRBJ2-7	TRBV28	TGTGCCACATCGGGCAGGGGGACGCACGAGCAGTACTTC	CATSGRGTHEQYF
-	-	TRBJ2-7	TRBV7-6	TGTGCCAGCAGCTTTAACAACGAGCAGTACTTC	CASSFNNEQYF
-	-	TRBJ2-7	TRBV5-1	TGCGCCAGCAGCTTGTGGGTGGGTCAGGCCGAGCAGTACTTC	CASSLWVGQAEQYF
-	-	TRBJ1-4	TRBV11-2	TGTGCCAGCAGCTTATGGCAGGCTGAAAAACTGTTTTTT	CASSLWQAEKLFF
-	-	TRBJ2-2	TRBV7-7	TGTGCCAGCAGACCGGGGAACACCGGGGAGCTGTTTTTT	CASRPGNTGELFF
-	few	TRBJ2-2	TRBV16	TGTGCCAGCAGCCAAACAATCGGCAGGGTAGCAACCGGGGAGCTGTTTTTT	CASSQTIGRVATGELFF
-	-	TRBJ2-1	TRBV5-1	TGCGCCAGCAGCTTGGGATACAGCTCCTACAATGAGCAGTTCTTC	CASSLGYSSYNEQFF
-	-	TRBJ2-3	TRBV7-9	TGTGCCTTCACATTGCCCGCAGATACGCAGTATTTT	CAFTLPADTQYF
TRBD2	-	TRBJ2-7	TRBV5-1	TGCGCCAGCAGCTTGGGTGCGGGAGGAACCTACTACGAGCAGTACTTC	CASSLGAGGTYYEQYF
TRBD1	once	TRBJ1-2	TRBV18	TGTGCCAGCTCACAGCGCAGGGGGGAATATGGCTACACCTTC	CASSQRRGEYGYTF
-	-	TRBJ2-3	TRBV4-1	TGCGCCAGCAGCCAAGTAGGGCACGACAGGTTCACAGATACGCAGTATTTT	CASSQVGHDRFTDTQYF